This T cell receptor beta chain emerged from a study of response to subunit inactivated influenza vaccine. With 0 bases removed from V and 3 bases from J, the gap between germline ends came to 10 bases. The germline gives CDR1 SGDLS, CDR2 YYNGEE. This CDR3 is built from 14 residues. Using its own MiXCR run on the RT-PCR reads, TCRdb lists one record per CDR3 protein. The sample holds roughly 760,000 distinct CDR3 sequences, about 20% seen once. This clonotype was recorded many times. The J gene is TRBJ2-7, the V gene TRBV9, with a possible D match to TRBD1 (5 bases). This clonotype was sampled from a man aged 50-59 years who received an inactivated influenza vaccine. Material: PBMCs from blood, obtained approximately 5 days after vaccination. The CDR3 is CASSVATGYYEQYF. CDR3 in DNA: TGTGCCAGCAGCGTAGCTACAGGCTACTACGAGCAGTACTTC.